This T cell receptor (beta chain) was identified during a study of T cell responses to AZD1222 COVID-19 vaccine. V lost 5 bases, J lost 2 bases, and 11 bases stayed unmatched. The CDR3 spans 16 residues. Germline CDR1 and CDR2: SQVTM and ANQGSEA. Assay used: immunoSEQ multiplex PCR; TCRdb lists only in-frame clones, some missing. This sample has roughly 120,000 clones; approximately 85% occur once, and the top ten carry roughly 3.7%. Study findings and constraints: Compared with day 0, the breadth and depth of the Spike-specific TCR repertoire rose significantly after two doses of AZD1222. Spike-spanning, vaccine-associated CD4 TCRs were dominant at 160-218 and 743-854. A mostly white British donor set with more females was recruited, and clonal diversity was possibly underestimated. Seropositivity was recorded at baseline in only 6 or 7 AZD1222 recipients.

This clone was detected a few times. The antigen is unknown. Sequencing used peripheral blood, obtained on day 0 of MenACWY control vaccination. The sequence was collected from an adult in good health. The chain links TRBV29-1 to TRBJ2-5; the match to TRBD2 covers 10 bases. CDR3 amino acids: CSVSGGAVGRQETQYF. CDR3 sequence (DNA): TGCAGCGTTAGCGGGGGGGCTGTGGGGAGACAAGAGACCCAGTACTTC.